This entry lists 3 T cell receptor beta chains sequenced from one sample in a study of CD8 T cells in ankylosing spondylitis. TCRdb processed the 5' RACE reads anew with MiXCR; each CDR3 protein has one entry. This table has over 600,000 distinct CDR3 sequences, around 19% appearing once. For these receptors, no antigen is known. Broader study findings: Blood of patients with ankylosing spondylitis appeared to be characterized by a TCR beta motif of eight highly homologous variants.

The specimen was blood, either unsorted or a sorted T cell fraction (not recorded which). These TCRs come from a male donor with ankylosing spondylitis.

This chain uses TRBV20-1 with TRBJ2-5; possibly TRBD2 for D (5 bases). Per germline, CDR1 DFQATT and CDR2 SNEGSKA (reference sequence). The CDR3 is 14 residues long. V was shortened by 6 bases and J by 4 bases, with 18 bases between the two germline ends. CDR3 nucleotide sequence: TGCAGTGCAGTCATGGCGGGTTTAGGAGAGACCCAGTACTTC. Amino acid sequence: CSAVMAGLGETQYF.

The rearrangement joins TRBV9 to TRBJ1-6, with 8 bases aligning to TRBD1. After removal of 4 bases from V and 7 bases from J, the junction contained 10 bases not matched to a gene. Germline CDR1 reads SGDLS; CDR2 reads YYNGEE. CDR3 length: 16 amino acids. The DNA of the CDR3 is TGTGCCAGCAGCCCCGAACACAGGGGGAGAAATTCACCCCTCCACTTT. Translating it yields CASSPEHRGRNSPLHF.

This clonotype appeared a few times. V usage is TRBV4-1 and J usage is TRBJ2-2; D gene unclear. Germline CDR1 and CDR2: MGHRA and YSYEKL. Trimming removed 1 base from V and 3 bases from J, with 9 bases in between. This CDR3 region has 15 residues. The CDR3 reads CASSQGGQYTGELFF. CDR3 DNA: TGCGCCAGCAGCCAAGGCGGCCAATACACCGGGGAGCTGTTTTTT.